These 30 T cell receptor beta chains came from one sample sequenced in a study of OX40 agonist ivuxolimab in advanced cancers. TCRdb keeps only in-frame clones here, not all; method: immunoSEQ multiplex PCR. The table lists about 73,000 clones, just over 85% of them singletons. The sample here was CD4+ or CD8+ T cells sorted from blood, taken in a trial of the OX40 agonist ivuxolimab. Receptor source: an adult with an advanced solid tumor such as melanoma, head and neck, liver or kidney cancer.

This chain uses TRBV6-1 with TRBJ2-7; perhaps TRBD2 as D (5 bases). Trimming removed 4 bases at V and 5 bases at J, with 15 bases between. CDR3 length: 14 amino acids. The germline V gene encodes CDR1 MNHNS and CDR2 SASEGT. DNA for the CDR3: TGTGCCAGCAGTGGGGCTAGCCGCGTCCACGAGCAGTACTTC. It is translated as CASSGASRVHEQYF.

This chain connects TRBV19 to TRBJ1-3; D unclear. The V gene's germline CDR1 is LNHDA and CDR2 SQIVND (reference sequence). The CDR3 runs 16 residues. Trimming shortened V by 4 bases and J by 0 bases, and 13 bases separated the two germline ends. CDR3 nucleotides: TGTGCCAGTAGTAGGCGTACTTCCAGCTCTGGAAACACCATATATTTT. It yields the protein CASSRRTSSSGNTIYF.

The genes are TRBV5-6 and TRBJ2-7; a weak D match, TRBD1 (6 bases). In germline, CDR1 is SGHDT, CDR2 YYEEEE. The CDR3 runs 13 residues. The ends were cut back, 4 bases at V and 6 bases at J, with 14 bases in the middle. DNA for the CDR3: TGTGCCAGCAGCCTACCCCTAGGGGGCGAGCAGTACTTC. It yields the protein CASSLPLGGEQYF.

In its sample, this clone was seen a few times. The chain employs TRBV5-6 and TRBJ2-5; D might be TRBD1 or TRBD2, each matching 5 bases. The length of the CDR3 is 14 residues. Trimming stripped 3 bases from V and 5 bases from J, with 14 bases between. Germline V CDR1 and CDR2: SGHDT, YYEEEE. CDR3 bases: TGTGCCAGCAGCTCGAGGGGCCTTGATGAGACCCAGTACTTC. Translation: CASSSRGLDETQYF.

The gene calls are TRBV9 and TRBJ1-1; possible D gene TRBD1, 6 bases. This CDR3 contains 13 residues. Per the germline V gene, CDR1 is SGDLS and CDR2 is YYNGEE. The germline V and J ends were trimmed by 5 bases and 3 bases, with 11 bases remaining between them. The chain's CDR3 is CASSTGRDTEAFF. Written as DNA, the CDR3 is TGTGCCAGCAGTACAGGGCGGGACACTGAAGCTTTCTTT.

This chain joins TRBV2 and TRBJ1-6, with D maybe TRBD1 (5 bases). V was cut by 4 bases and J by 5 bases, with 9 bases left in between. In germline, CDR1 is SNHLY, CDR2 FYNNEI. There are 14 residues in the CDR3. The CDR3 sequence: CASSATADNSPLHF. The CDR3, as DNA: TGTGCCAGCAGTGCGACAGCAGATAATTCACCCCTCCACTTT.

In nucleotides, the CDR3 is TGTGCCAGCTCACCGCCGGGACAGCCCTACGAGCAGTACTTC. Translating it yields CASSPPGQPYEQYF. The genes are TRBV18 and TRBJ2-7; 7 nucleotides agree with TRBD1. Germline loops: CDR1 KGHSH, CDR2 LQKENI. J was trimmed by 2 bases and V by 3 bases; bases with no gene match: 4. The CDR3 has 14 residues.

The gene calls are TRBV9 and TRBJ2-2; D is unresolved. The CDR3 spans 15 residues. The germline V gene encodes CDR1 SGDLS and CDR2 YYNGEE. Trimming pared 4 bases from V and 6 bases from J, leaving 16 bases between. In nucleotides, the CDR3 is TGTGCCAGCAGCCCCAAACACCTAGAACCCGGGGAGCTGTTTTTT. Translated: CASSPKHLEPGELFF.

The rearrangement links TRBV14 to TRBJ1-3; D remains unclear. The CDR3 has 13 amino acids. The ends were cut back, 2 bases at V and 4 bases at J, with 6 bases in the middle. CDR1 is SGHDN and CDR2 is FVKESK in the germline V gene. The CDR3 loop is CASSQTTGNTIYF. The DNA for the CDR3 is TGTGCCAGCAGCCAAACCACCGGAAACACCATATATTTT.

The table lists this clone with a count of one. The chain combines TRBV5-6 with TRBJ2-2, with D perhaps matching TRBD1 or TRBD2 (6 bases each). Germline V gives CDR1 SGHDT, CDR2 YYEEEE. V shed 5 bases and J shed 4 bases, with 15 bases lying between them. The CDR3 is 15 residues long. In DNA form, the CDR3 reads TGTGCCAGCAGTCCATGGGGGCGGGGCACCGGGGAGCTGTTTTTT. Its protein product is CASSPWGRGTGELFF.

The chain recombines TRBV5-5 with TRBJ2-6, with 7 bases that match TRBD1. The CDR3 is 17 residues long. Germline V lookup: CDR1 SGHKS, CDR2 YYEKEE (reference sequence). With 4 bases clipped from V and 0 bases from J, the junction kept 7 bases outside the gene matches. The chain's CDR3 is CASSRDSANSGANVLTF. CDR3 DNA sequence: TGTGCCAGCAGCCGGGACAGCGCTAACTCTGGGGCCAACGTCCTGACTTTC.

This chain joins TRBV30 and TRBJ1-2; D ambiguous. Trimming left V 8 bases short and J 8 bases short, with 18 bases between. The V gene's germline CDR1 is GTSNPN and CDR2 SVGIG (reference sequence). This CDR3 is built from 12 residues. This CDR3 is CAGGPGTGGYTF. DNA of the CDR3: TGTGCCGGAGGACCCGGCACCGGAGGCTACACCTTC. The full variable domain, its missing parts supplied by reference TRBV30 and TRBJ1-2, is SQTIHQWPATLVQPVGSPLSLECTVEGTSNPNLYWYRQAAGRGLQLLFYSVGIGQISSEVPQNLSASRPQDRQFILSSKKLLLSDSGFYLCAGGPGTGGYTFGSGTRLTVV.

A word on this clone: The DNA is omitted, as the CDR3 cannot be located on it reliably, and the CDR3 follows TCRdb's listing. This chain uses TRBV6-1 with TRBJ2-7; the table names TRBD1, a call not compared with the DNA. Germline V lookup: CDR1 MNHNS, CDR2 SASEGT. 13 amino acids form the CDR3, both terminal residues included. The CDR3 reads CASILDSYYEQYF.

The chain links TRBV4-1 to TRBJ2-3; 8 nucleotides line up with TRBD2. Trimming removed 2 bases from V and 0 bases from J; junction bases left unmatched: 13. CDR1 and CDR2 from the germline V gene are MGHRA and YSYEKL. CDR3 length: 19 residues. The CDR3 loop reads CASSQREKGGGYSTDTQYF. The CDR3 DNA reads TGCGCCAGCAGCCAAAGGGAGAAGGGCGGGGGGTATAGCACAGATACGCAGTATTTT.

The CDR3 DNA sequence: TGTGCCAGCAGCTTTAGGCCGGACATTGGTGAAGCTTTCTTT. Its translation: CASSFRPDIGEAFF. The gene calls are TRBV7-3 and TRBJ1-1; D may be TRBD1 (5 bases). CDR1 and CDR2 (germline): SGHTA, FQGTGA. Trimming cost V 3 bases and J 7 bases, with 15 bases left between them. This CDR3 has 14 residues.

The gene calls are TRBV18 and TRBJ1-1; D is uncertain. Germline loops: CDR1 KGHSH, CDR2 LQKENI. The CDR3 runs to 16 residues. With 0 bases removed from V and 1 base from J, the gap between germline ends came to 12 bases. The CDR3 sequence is CASSPPRIIQNTEAFF. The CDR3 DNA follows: TGTGCCAGCTCACCACCCAGAATTATCCAGAACACTGAAGCTTTCTTT.

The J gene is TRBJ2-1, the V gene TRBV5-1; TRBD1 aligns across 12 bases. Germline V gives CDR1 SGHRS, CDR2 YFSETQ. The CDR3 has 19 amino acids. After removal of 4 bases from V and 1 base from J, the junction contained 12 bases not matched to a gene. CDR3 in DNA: TGCGCCAGCAGCCCCGTAACCGGGACAGGGGGCCTTTCCTACAATGAGCAGTTCTTC. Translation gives CASSPVTGTGGLSYNEQFF.

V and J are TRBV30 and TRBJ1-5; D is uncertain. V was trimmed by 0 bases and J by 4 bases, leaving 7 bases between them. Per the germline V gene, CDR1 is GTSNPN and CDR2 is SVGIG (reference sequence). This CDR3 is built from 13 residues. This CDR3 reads CAWSVRQNQPQHF. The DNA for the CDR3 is TGTGCCTGGAGTGTACGCCAAAATCAGCCCCAGCATTTT.

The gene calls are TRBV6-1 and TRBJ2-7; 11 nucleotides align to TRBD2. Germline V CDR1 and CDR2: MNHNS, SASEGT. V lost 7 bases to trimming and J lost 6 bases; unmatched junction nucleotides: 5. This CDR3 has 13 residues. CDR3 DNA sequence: TGTGCCAGCATAGCGGGAGGGCCTCGCGAGCAGTACTTC. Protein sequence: CASIAGGPREQYF.

DNA of the CDR3: TGTGCCAGCTCACCAAGGGAGGGCCCAACTAATGAAAAACTGTTTTTT. Its protein product is CASSPREGPTNEKLFF. The chain carries TRBV18 and TRBJ1-4; unclear D gene. V dropped 2 bases and J dropped 0 bases, with 10 bases sitting between them. CDR1 and CDR2 from the germline V gene are KGHSH and LQKENI. CDR3 size: 16 residues.

Here the CDR3 reads CASSPTGTGVNQPQHF. For the CDR3, the DNA is TGTGCCAGCAGTCCCACCGGGACAGGGGTTAATCAGCCCCAGCATTTT. The V call is TRBV28, the J call TRBJ1-5; 10 bases map to TRBD1. CDR3 length: 16 amino acids. CDR1 is MDHEN and CDR2 is SYDVKM in the germline V gene. The trim removed 5 bases at V and 4 bases at J, leaving 8 bases unmatched.

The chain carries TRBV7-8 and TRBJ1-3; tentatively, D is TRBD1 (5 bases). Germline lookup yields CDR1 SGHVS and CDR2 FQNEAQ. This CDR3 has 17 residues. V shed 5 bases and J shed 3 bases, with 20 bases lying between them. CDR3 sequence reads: CASSAGPRGALGNTIYF. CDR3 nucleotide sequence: TGTGCCAGCAGCGCCGGCCCCCGGGGCGCCCTTGGAAACACCATATATTTT.

CDR3 residues: CASSLSGLQPQHF. In nucleotides, the CDR3 is TGTGCCAGCAGTTTATCTGGGCTTCAGCCCCAGCATTTT. J is TRBJ1-5 and V is TRBV28; D remains ambiguous. Trimming left V 1 base short and J 6 bases short, with 7 bases between. The CDR3 consists of 13 residues. Germline lookup yields CDR1 MDHEN and CDR2 SYDVKM.

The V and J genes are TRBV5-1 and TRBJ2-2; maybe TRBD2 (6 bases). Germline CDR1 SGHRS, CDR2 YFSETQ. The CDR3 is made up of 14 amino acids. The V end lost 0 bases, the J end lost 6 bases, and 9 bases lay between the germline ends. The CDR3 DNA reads TGCGCCAGCAGCTTGGATGGGGGGTCCGGGGAGCTGTTTTTT. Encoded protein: CASSLDGGSGELFF.

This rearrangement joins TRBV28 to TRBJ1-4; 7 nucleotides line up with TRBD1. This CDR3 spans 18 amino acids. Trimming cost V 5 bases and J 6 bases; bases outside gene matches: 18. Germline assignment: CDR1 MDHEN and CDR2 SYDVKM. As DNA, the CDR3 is TGTGCCAGCAGTCCCATCACCGGGACAGTGTTGGGGGATGAAAAACTGTTTTTT. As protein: CASSPITGTVLGDEKLFF.

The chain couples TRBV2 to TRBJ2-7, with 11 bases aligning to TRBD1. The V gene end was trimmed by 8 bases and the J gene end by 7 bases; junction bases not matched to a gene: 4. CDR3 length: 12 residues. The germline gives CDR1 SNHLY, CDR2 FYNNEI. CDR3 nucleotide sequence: TGTGCCAGCGGGGGACAGGGGGAAGAGCAGTACTTC. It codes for CASGGQGEEQYF.

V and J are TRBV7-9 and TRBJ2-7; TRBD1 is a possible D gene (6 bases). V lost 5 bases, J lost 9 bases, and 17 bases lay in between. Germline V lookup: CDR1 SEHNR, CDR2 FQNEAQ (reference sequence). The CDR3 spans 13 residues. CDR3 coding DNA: TGTGCCAGCAGCACAACGACAGGTTCGGGGCAGTACTTC. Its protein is CASSTTTGSGQYF.

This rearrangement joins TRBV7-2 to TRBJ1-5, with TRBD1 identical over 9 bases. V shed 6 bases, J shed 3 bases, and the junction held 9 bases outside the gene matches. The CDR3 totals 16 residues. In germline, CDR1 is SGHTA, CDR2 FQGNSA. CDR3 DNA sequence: TGTGCCAGCAGTCGGGACAGGGCAAGACCCAATCAGCCCCAGCATTTT. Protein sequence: CASSRDRARPNQPQHF. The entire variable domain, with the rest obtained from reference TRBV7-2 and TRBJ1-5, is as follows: GAGVSQSPSNKVTEKGKDVELRCDPISGHTALYWYRQSLGQGLEFLIYFQGNSAPDKSGLPSDRFSAERTGGSVSTLTIQRTQQEDSAVYLCASSRDRARPNQPQHFGDGTRLSIL.

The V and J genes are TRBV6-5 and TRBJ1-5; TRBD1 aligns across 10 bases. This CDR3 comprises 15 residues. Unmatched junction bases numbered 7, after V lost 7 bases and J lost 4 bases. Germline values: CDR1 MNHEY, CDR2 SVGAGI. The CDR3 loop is CASNTDRGNNQPQHF. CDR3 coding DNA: TGTGCCAGCAATACGGACAGGGGGAATAATCAGCCCCAGCATTTT.

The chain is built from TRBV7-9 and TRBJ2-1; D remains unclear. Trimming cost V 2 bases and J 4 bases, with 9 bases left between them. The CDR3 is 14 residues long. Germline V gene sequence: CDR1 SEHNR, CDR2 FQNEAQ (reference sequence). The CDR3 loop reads CASSLLGQYNEQFF. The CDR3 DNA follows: TGTGCCAGCAGCTTACTTGGCCAGTACAATGAGCAGTTCTTC.